Presented here are 8 T cell receptor beta chains from one specimen sequenced in a study of T cell repertoires in cytomegalovirus infection. The antigens for these receptors are not known. TCRdb passed the reads through MiXCR, listing each CDR3 protein once. The table includes around 900,000 distinct CDR3 sequences, approximately 30% detected once. The sequences come from cultured CD8+ T cells from PBMCs, collected from culture after CMV antigen stimulation. The receptors were sampled from a human donor in good health (CMV status not recorded). Some clones in this sample may be carry-over from other donors' samples.

This clonotype was counted a few times. The conserved phenylalanine or tryptophan normally closing the CDR3 is absent here, so this likely arose from a read error. No DNA is shown, since the ends of the CDR3 on it are uncertain; the CDR3 is the one TCRdb lists. The genes are TRBV9 and TRBJ2-1; no DNA check was done on the table's D call, TRBD1. The CDR3 has 11 residues if both end residues are counted. Germline lookup yields CDR1 SGDLS and CDR2 YYNGEE. CDR3: CASSPLSLSNI.

This clonotype turned up a few times. The rearrangement links TRBV20-1 to TRBJ1-1; D gene uncertain. Trimming took off 2 bases at V and 2 bases at J, with 15 bases between the two ends. Germline V gene sequence: CDR1 DFQATT, CDR2 SNEGSKA (reference sequence). This CDR3 region has 15 residues. The CDR3 sequence: CSARPQTAFNTEAFF. CDR3 bases: TGCAGTGCTAGACCTCAGACGGCATTTAACACTGAAGCTTTCTTT.

This chain links TRBV6-6 with TRBJ1-5; 7 nucleotides align to TRBD1. The germline V gene has CDR1 MNHNY and CDR2 SVGAGI (reference sequence). This CDR3 is built from 15 residues. The ends lost 4 bases at V and 3 bases at J; junction bases unmatched: 6. CDR3 nucleotides: TGTGCCAGCAGTTCCCCGGACAGGCTCAATCAGCCCCAGCATTTT. Amino acid sequence: CASSSPDRLNQPQHF.

The J gene is TRBJ2-7, the V gene TRBV27; the D call may be TRBD1 or TRBD2 (6 bases each). Trimming took 4 bases from V and 2 from J, leaving 12 bases between them. CDR1 MNHEY and CDR2 SMNVEV come from the germline V gene (reference sequence). CDR3 length equals 14 residues. In DNA form, the CDR3 reads TGTGCCAGCAGTTCCGGGGGCCTAGCCTACGAGCAGTACTTC. It yields the protein CASSSGGLAYEQYF.

This clonotype was recorded many times. The gene calls are TRBV12-5 and TRBJ1-1, with D unclear. Germline CDR1 is LGHNT and CDR2 is FRNRAP. V shed 0 bases and J shed 6 bases, with 14 bases lying between them. This CDR3 is built from 15 residues. This CDR3 reads CASGLVGPLSAEAFF. In DNA, the CDR3 is TGTGCTAGTGGTTTGGTTGGACCGTTATCGGCTGAAGCTTTCTTT.

This clonotype has a single count. V is TRBV20-1 and J is TRBJ1-5, with 9 bases identical to TRBD1. V lost 3 bases and J lost 5; bases outside the gene matches: 5. The CDR3 has 14 amino acids. Per germline, CDR1 DFQATT and CDR2 SNEGSKA (reference sequence). CDR3 residues: CSARKQGAYQPQHF. For the CDR3, the DNA is TGCAGTGCTAGGAAACAGGGGGCCTATCAGCCCCAGCATTTT.

The J gene is TRBJ2-2, the V gene TRBV6-5; D uncertain. There are 15 residues in the CDR3. V shed 6 bases and J shed 4 bases, with 15 bases lying between them. Per germline, CDR1 MNHEY and CDR2 SVGAGI. In nucleotides, the CDR3 is TGTGCCAGCAGCCAAAGTATTATGAGCACCGGGGAGCTGTTTTTT. Translation: CASSQSIMSTGELFF.

This clonotype has a handful of counts. The chain combines TRBV28 with TRBJ2-5; 9 nucleotides agree with TRBD1. The CDR3 totals 16 residues. Trimming took 4 bases from V and 4 from J; bases not matched to a gene: 10. Germline V gene lookup returns CDR1 MDHEN and CDR2 SYDVKM. The CDR3 coding sequence is TGTGCCAGCAGTTCAAGAACGGGACAGGGCTCAGAGACCCAGTACTTC. This encodes CASSSRTGQGSETQYF.